This TCR beta chain stems from a study of T cells in localized non-small cell lung cancer. The study, taken as a whole, reports: Appearance in adjacent lung was seen for a median around 55 of the top 100 tumor clones. Elevated blood T cell density was associated with longer overall survival. Uninvolved adjacent lung had higher T cell clonality than tumor and all other tissues. Sequence data derive from only one tumor region, so heterogeneity remains possible.

Trimming at V came to 6 bases and at J to 6 bases, leaving 12 bases not matched to a gene. Germline V gene sequence: CDR1 SNHLY, CDR2 FYNNEI. The CDR3 sequence is 15 residues long. Clones were sequenced by immunoSEQ multiplex PCR, and TCRdb holds only the in-frame ones, with some missing. The table has about 40,000 clones, around 86% seen once. Comment on this clone: The target antigen is unknown.

This specimen consisted of peripheral blood mononuclear cells, obtained before any cancer treatment. The sequence derives from a male donor at least 60 years old with stage II lung adenocarcinoma. The genes are TRBV2 and TRBJ2-7; 9 nucleotides align to TRBD2. CDR3 bases: TGTGCCAGCAGACGTAGCGGGAGCCTCCTACCCGAGCAGTACTTC. Translating it yields CASRRSGSLLPEQYF.